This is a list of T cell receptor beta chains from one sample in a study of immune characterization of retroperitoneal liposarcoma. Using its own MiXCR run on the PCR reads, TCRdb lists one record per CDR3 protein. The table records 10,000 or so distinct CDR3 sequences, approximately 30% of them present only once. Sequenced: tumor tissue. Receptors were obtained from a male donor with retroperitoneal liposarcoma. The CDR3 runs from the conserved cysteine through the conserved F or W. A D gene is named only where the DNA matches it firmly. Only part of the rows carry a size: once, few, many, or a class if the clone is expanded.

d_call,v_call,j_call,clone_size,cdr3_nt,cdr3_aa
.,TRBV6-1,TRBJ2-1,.,TGTGCCAGCAGTGAAGGGACATATGAGCAGTTCTTC,CASSEGTYEQFF
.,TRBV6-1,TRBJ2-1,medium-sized,TGTGCCAGCAGTCCATCGGGAGATGAGCAGTTCTTC,CASSPSGDEQFF
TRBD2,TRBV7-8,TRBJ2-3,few,TGTGCCAGCAGCTCCCGTGGGACTAGCGGGGGGGGAGACACGCAGTATTTT,CASSSRGTSGGGDTQYF
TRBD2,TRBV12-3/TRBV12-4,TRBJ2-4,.,TGTGCCAGCAGTCCCCACCTAGCGGGGGTAGCCAAAAACATTCAGTACTTC,CASSPHLAGVAKNIQYF
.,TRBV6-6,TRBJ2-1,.,TGTGCCAGCAGACCCGCGGGGGCTACCTCCTACGAGCAGTTCTTC,CASRPAGATSYEQFF
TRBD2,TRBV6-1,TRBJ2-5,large,TGTGCCAGCAGTGAAATAGCGGGGGGGCAAGAGACCCAGTACTTC,CASSEIAGGQETQYF
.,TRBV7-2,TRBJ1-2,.,TGTGCCAGCAGTTCCCGCTTGGCGGAGCCCAACTATGGCTACACCTTC,CASSSRLAEPNYGYTF
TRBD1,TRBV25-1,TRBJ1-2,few,TGTGCCAGCAGTGGTTGGACAGGGAACTATGGCTACACCTTC,CASSGWTGNYGYTF
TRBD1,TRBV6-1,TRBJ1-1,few,TGTGCCAGCAGGGCCGGGACAGGGGGCCGAGGAACTGAAGCTTTCTTT,CASRAGTGGRGTEAFF
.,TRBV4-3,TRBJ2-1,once,TGCGCCAGCAGCCAACGGGACTCCAAAGGCCCCCATGAGCAGTTCTTC,CASSQRDSKGPHEQFF
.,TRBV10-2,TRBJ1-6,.,TGCGCCAGCACCCCCCAGGACCGGTCTACGGGGGGGAATTCACCCCTCCACTTT,CASTPQDRSTGGNSPLHF
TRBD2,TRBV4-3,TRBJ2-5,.,TGCGCCAGCAGCCAAAGCGGGGGGGCCAGGGAGACCCAGTACTTC,CASSQSGGARETQYF
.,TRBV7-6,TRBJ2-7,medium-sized,TGTGCCAGCAGCTCCATGGGTCGGGAGCAGTACTTC,CASSSMGREQYF
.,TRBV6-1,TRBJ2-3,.,TGTGCCAGCAGTACGGGGGATTTGACAGATACGCAGTATTTT,CASSTGDLTDTQYF
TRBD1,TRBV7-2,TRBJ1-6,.,TGTGCCAGCAGCCCTGGACAGGTCAGCTCACCCCTCCACTTT,CASSPGQVSSPLHF
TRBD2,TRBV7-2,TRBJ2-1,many,TGTGCCAGCAGCATCGGGGGGAGCCTCTACGAGCAGTTCTTC,CASSIGGSLYEQFF
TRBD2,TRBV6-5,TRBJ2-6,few,TGTGCCAGCATGTTCGGAGCGGGGGGGCCCGGGGCCAACGTCCTGACTTTC,CASMFGAGGPGANVLTF
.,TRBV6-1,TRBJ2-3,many,TGTGCCAGCGCTAACCCCCGCGGTGGGAAAGATACGCAGTATTTT,CASANPRGGKDTQYF
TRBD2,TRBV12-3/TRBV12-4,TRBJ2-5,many,TGTGCCAGCACCCCCTCCGGGGGGGCGGTAGAGACCCAGTACTTC,CASTPSGGAVETQYF
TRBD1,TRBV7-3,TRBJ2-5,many,TGTGCCAGCAGCTTGGGGACAGGGGGCGCGTCCCAAGAGACCCAGTACTTC,CASSLGTGGASQETQYF
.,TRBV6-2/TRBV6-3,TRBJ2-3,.,TGTGCCAGCAGTTACTCGACCTACAGGGTCCCCACAGATACGCAGTATTTT,CASSYSTYRVPTDTQYF
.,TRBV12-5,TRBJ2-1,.,TGTGCTAGTGGTTTGGGAACAGCTCAAGAGACCCAGTTCTTC,CASGLGTAQETQFF
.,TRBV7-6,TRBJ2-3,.,TGTGCCAGCGGTAGGTCCGGGATCAGGGGCACAGATACGCAGTATTTT,CASGRSGIRGTDTQYF
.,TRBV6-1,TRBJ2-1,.,TGTGCCAGCAGGAGGACCCGGGAATCCTACAATGAGCAGTTCTTC,CASRRTRESYNEQFF
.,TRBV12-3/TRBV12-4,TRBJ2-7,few,TGTGCCAGCAGACCTTCGGACAGACCCTACGAGCAGTACTTC,CASRPSDRPYEQYF
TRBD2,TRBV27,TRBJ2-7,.,TGTGCCAGCAGTTTATCCGGAGTGATAAGCGGGGAACAGTACTTC,CASSLSGVISGEQYF
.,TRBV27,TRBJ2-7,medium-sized,TGTGCCAGCAGTTTATCGGACATAGGACGGGGCAATGAGCAGTACTTC,CASSLSDIGRGNEQYF
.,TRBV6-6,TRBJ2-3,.,TGTGCCAGCAGTTACCCCGGACCCAATACGCAGTATTTT,CASSYPGPNTQYF
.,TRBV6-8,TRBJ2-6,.,TGTGCCAGCGTGTGGTTCGGGTCTGGGGCCAACGTCCTGACTTTC,CASVWFGSGANVLTF
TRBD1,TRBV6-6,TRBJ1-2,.,TGTGCCAGCAGTTACTCGACGGGGACAGTGGGTGGCTACACCTTC,CASSYSTGTVGGYTF
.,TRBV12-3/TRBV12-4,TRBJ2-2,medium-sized,TGTGCCAGCAGTTTAGTAGGGGTACAGGCCGGGGAGCTGTTTTTT,CASSLVGVQAGELFF
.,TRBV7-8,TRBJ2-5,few,TGTGCCAGCAGCTTTAGGAGTAAAGAGACCCAGTACTTC,CASSFRSKETQYF
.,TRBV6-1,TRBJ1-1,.,TGTGCCAGCAGAACGGACACAATCAACACTGAAGCTTTCTTT,CASRTDTINTEAFF
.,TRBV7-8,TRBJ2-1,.,TGTGCCAGCAGCTCCGGGGACAACTACGAGCAGTTCTTC,CASSSGDNYEQFF
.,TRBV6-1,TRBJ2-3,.,TGTGCCAGCAGTTATGGGGCCACCACAGATACGCAGTATTTT,CASSYGATTDTQYF
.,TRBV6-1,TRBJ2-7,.,TGTGCCAGCAGACTAACCGTGACAGCTCCTACGGAGCAGTACTTC,CASRLTVTAPTEQYF
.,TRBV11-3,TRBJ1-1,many,TGTGCCAGCAGCTTAGTGAAGGGTGGAGCTTTCTTT,CASSLVKGGAFF
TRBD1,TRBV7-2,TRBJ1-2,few,TGTGCCAGCAGCTTAGTTCCAGGGGGCTGGGACTATGGCTACACCTTC,CASSLVPGGWDYGYTF
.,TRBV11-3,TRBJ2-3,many,TGTGCCAGCAGCCCCCGCACGGGAGTAACAGATACGCAGTATTTT,CASSPRTGVTDTQYF
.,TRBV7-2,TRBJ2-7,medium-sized,TGTGCCAGCAGCTTAGAGAGAGGGGTAAGCAATGAGCAGTACTTC,CASSLERGVSNEQYF
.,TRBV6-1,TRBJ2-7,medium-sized,TGTGCCAGCAGTCTCGTGGGCAATGAGCAGTACTTC,CASSLVGNEQYF
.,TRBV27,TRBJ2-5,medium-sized,TGTGCCAGCACCGCCTCGAAGTTTGAGGAGACCCAGTACTTC,CASTASKFEETQYF
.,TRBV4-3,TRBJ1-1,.,TGCGCCAGCAGCCAAGCGGACCCGGCGGACACTGAAGCTTTCTTT,CASSQADPADTEAFF
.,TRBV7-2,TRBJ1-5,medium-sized,TGTGCCAGCAGCCCGTGGGGGGGCGCAAATCAGCCCCAGCATTTT,CASSPWGGANQPQHF
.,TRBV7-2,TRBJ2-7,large,TGTGCCAGCAGCTCGACAGGGTGGGAGCGGGCCGAGCAGTACTTC,CASSSTGWERAEQYF
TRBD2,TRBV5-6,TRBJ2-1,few,TGTGCCAGCAGCCCCAGGACTAGCGGGGGCTACTACAATGAGCAGTTCTTC,CASSPRTSGGYYNEQFF
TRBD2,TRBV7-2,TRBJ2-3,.,TGTGCCAGCAGCGCCCGTAGCGGGGGATGGACAGATACGCAGTATTTT,CASSARSGGWTDTQYF
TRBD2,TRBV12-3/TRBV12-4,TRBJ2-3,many,TGTGCCAGCAGTTCCAGGGGTAGCGGGGCGGTCCTCACAGATACGCAGTATTTT,CASSSRGSGAVLTDTQYF
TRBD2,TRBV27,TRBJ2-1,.,TGTGCCAGCAGTTTGGCTAGCGGGGGGCTGTACAATGAGCAGTTCTTC,CASSLASGGLYNEQFF
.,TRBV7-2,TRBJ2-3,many,TGTGCCAGCAGCCCCGGTGCCCCAGATACGCAGTATTTT,CASSPGAPDTQYF
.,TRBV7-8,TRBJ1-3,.,TGTGCCAGCAGCTTAAAGGCGACAGGCTCTGGAAACACCATATATTTT,CASSLKATGSGNTIYF
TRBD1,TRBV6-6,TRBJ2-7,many,TGTGCCAGCAGTTACTCTACTCCGGGACAGGGGGGTGAGCAGTACTTC,CASSYSTPGQGGEQYF
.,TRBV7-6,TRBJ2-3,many,TGTGCCAGCAGTCACCGACCGCCAACCAGCACAGATACGCAGTATTTT,CASSHRPPTSTDTQYF
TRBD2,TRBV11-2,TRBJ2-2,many,TGTGCCAGCAGCCCAAGGACTAGACACGGGGAGCTGTTTTTT,CASSPRTRHGELFF
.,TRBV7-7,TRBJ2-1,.,TGTGCTAGCAGCTCCGACAGATACAATGAGCAGTTCTTC,CASSSDRYNEQFF
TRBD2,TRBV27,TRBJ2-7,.,TGTGCCAGCAGTCGAGATGGGACTAGCGGCTACGAGCAGTACTTC,CASSRDGTSGYEQYF
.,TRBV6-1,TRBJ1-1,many,TGTGCCAGCACCGAAGGGGCAGTGACTGAAGCTTTCTTT,CASTEGAVTEAFF